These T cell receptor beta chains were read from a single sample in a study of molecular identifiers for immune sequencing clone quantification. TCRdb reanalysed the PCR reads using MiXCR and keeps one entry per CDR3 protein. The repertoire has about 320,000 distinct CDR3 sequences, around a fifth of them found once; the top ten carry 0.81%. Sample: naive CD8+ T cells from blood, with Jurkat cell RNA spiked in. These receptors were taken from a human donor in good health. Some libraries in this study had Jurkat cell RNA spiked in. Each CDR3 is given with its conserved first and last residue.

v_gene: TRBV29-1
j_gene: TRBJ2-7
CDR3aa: CSVDWEGEQYF

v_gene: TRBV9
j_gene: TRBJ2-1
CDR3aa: CASSGSHGSRSYNEQFF

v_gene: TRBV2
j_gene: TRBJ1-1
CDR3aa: CAIPGAVEAFF

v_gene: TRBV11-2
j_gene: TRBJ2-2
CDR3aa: CASSLGAFDRGPSGELFF

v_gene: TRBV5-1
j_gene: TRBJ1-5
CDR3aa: CASSPLGVSNQPQHF

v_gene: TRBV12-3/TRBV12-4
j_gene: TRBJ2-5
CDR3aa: CASSLLAGTAETQYF

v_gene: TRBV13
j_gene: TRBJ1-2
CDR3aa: CASSSQGFGYAF

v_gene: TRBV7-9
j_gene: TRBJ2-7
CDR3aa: CASSSKGTSGKSYEQYF

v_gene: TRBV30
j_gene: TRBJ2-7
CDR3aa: CAWSVAYEQYF

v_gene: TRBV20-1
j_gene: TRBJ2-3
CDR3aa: CSARDADLATTQYF

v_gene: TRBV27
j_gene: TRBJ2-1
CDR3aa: CAARQGDYSYNEQFF

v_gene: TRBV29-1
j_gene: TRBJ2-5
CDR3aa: CSAAPAYQETQYF

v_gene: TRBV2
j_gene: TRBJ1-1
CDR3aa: CASSEWVTTEAFF

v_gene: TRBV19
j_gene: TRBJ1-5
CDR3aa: CASSPQGPAGPQHF

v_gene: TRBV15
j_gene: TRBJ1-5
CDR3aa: CATTGQGGNQPQHF

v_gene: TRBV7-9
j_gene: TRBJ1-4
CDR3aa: CASSLGGVSEKLFF

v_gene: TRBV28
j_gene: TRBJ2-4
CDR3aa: CASSLLAGGIQYF

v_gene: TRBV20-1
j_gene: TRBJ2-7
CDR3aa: CSARDLSIRSSYEQYF

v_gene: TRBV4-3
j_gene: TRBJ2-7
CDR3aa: CASSQDRGFYEQYF

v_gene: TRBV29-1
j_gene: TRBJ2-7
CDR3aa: CSVEDWVDEAYEQYF

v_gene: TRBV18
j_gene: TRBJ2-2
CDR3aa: CASSPQEVEAFTNTGELFF

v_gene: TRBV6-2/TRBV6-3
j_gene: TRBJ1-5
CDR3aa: CASSFWSGSNQPQHF

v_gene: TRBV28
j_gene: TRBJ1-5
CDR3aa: CAIYAPDGNQPQHF

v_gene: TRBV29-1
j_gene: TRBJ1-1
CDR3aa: CSVVGENTEAFF

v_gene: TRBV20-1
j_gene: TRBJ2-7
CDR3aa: CSARGSTSYEQYF

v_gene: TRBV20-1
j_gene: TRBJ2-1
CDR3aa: CSARDRQGATYNEQFF

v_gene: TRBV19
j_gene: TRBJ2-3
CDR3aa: CASTLAPDLDTQYF

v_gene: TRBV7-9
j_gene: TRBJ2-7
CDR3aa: CASSPPAAYEQYF

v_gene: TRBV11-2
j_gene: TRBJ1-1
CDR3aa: CASSMDSFDTEAFF

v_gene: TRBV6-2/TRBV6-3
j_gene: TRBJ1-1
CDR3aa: CASSYSSQAGSAEAFF

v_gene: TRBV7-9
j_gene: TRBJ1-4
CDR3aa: CASSPGQGGEKLFF

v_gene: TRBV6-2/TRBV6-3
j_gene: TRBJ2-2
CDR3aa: CASSHKTGELFF

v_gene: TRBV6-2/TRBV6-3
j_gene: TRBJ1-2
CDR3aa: CASSTAFRIVGYTF

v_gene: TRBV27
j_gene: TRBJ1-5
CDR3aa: CASRSGTGGYSNQPQHF

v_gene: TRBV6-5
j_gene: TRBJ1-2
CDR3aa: CASSFGGGAGYTF

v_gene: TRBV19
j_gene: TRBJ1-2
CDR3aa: CASTGRGSLAYGYTF

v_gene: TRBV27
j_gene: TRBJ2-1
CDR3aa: CASSSRRGSSYNEQFF

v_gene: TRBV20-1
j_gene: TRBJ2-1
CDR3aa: CSARRQGQPYNEQFF

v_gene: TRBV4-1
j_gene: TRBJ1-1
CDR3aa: CASSQLTRTVNTEAFF

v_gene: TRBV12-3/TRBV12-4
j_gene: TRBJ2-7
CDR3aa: CASSWTGATYEQYF

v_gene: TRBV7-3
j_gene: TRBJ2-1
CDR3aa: CASSSGLEQFF

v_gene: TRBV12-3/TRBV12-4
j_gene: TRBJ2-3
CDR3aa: CASSGQGLVDTQYF

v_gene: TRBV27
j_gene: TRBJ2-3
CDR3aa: CASSFTPNTDTQYF

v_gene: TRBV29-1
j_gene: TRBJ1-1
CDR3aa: CSVTIQGMNTEAFF

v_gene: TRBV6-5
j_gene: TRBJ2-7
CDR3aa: CASSYGPSYEQYF

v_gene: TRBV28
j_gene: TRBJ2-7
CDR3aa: CASTQRELEWNEQYF

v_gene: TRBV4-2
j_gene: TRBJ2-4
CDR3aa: CASSYRREGLLGAKNIQYF

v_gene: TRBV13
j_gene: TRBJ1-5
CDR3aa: CASSHLQGQPQHF

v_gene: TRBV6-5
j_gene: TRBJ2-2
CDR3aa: CASSYFGPVDSGELFF

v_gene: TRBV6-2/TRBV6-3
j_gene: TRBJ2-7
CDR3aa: CAVAVAYEQYF

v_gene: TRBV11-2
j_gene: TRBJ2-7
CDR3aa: CASNLGNYEQYF

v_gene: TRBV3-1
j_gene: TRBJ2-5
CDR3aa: CASSQVIGLSETQYF

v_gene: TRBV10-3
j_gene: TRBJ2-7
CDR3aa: CAISGTEGWYF

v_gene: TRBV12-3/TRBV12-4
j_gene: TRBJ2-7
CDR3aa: CASRGLALHEQYF

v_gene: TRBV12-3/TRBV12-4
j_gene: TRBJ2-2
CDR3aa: CASSFVVGELFF

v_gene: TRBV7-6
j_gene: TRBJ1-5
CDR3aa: CASSETGGLYSNQPQHF

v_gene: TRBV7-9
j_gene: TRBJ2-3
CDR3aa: CASSLTDTSTDTQYF